This T cell receptor (beta chain) was observed in a study of shared clonotypes between healthy human individuals. Study results and limitations: Among non-shared clonotypes, generation probabilities were lower than among those shared by all four donors.

Several immunoSEQ plates held equal portions of the genomic DNA taken from each subset. Methods used by the authors: Because ImmunoSEQ provided only junction sequences with no quality scores, the filtering differed. Clones were sequenced by immunoSEQ multiplex PCR, and TCRdb holds only the in-frame ones, with some missing. V and J calls and clone size are given by that table; D and trimming were obtained from the DNA. In the table there are approximately 1,000,000 clones, roughly 80% of which are singletons. Turning to this clone: The antigen remains unidentified.

V lost 3 bases to trimming and J lost 5 bases, with 10 bases between them. Germline V CDR1 and CDR2: MNHEY, SMNVEV (reference sequence). The CDR3 length is 13 residues. Sequences were obtained from memory CD4+ T cells from PBMCs. The subset was: CD45RA-negative fraction. The source of this sequence is a man aged 18 to 30 in good health. Some clones in this sample may be carry-over from other donors' samples. The chain employs TRBV27 and TRBJ2-5; possibly TRBD2 for D (5 bases). DNA for the CDR3: TGTGCCAGCAGTTTCCAGCCGGGGGAGACCCAGTACTTC. Encoded protein: CASSFQPGETQYF.